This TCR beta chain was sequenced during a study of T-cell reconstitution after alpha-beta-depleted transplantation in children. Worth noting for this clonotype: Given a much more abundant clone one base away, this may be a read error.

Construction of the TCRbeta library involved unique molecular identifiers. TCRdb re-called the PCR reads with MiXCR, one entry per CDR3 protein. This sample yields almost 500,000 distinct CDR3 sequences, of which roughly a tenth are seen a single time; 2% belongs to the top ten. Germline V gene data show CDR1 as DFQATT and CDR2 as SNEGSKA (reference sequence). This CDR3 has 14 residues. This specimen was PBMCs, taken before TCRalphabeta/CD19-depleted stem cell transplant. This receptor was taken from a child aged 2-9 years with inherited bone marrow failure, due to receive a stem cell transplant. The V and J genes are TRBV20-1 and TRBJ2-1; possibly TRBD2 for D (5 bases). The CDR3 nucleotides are TGCAGTACTAGAGGGTACACGGGGTACAATGAGCAGTTCTTC. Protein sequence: CSTRGYTGYNEQFF.